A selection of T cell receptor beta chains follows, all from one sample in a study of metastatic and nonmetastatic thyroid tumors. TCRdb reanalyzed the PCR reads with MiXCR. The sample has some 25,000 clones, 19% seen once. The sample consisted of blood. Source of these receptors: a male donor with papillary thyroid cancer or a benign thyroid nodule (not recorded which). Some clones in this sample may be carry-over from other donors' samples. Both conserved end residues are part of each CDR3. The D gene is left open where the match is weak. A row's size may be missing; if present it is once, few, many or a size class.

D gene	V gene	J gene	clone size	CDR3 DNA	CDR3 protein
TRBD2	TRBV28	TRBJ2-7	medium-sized	TGTGCCAGCAGTTCTGGGACTAGCGGGAGAGGCGAGCAGTACTTC	CASSSGTSGRGEQYF
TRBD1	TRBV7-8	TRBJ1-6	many	TGTGCCAGCAGCTTAGCGGTGGGACAGGGTCCATATTCACCCCTCCACTTT	CASSLAVGQGPYSPLHF
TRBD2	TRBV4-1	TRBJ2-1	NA	TGCGCCAGCAGCCATGCCGGGACTAGTCTCTACAATGATCAGTTCTTC	CASSHAGTSLYNDQFF
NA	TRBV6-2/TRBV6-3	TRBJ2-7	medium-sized	TGTGCCAGCAGTTCCCAGCGGACCAGCTACGAGCAGTACTTC	CASSSQRTSYEQYF
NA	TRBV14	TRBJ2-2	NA	TGTGCCAGCAGCCCCCCTAGCCGGGAGAACACCGGGGAGCTGTTTTTT	CASSPPSRENTGELFF
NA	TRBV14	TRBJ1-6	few	TGTGCCAGCAGCCTAGGACAAGGGTTCAATTCACCCCTCCACTTT	CASSLGQGFNSPLHF
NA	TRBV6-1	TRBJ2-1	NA	TGTGCCAGCAGTCCCTCGGGGGAAGGTCTCCCTGAGCAGTTCTTC	CASSPSGEGLPEQFF
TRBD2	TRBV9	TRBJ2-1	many	TGTGCCAGCAGCGTAGGACTAGCGGGAGGGTACAATGAGCAGTTCTTC	CASSVGLAGGYNEQFF
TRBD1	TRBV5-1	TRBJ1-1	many	TGCGCCAGCAGCTTGGAGGGGGCGGACACTGAAGCTTTCTTT	CASSLEGADTEAFF
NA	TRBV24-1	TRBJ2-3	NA	TGTGCCACCAAAGATCCGTCAACTAGCACAGATACGCAGTATTTT	CATKDPSTSTDTQYF
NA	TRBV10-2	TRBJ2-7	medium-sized	TGCGCCAGTGGATCCCCCTACGAGCAGTACTTC	CASGSPYEQYF
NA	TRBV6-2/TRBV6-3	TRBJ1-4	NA	TGTGCCAGCAGTTACTCTCGGGGACGAGAAGAAAAACTGTTTTTC	CASSYSRGREEKLFF
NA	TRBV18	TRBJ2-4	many	TGTGCCAGCTCACCGGACTACCTCAAAAACATTCAGTACTTC	CASSPDYLKNIQYF
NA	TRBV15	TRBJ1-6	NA	TGTGCCACCAGCAGAGATCAAGGGGGGGCTTCACCCCTCCACTTT	CATSRDQGGASPLHF
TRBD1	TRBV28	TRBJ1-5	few	TGTGCCAGCAGCAAGGGACAGGGACGGCAGCCCCAGCATTTT	CASSKGQGRQPQHF
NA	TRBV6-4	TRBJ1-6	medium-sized	TGTGCCAGCAGTGAATCCGGACACGGGAATTCACCCCTCCACTTT	CASSESGHGNSPLHF
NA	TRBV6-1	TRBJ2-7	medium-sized	TGTGCCAGCAAGCCGGCTGGCAACTCCTACGAGCAGTACTTC	CASKPAGNSYEQYF
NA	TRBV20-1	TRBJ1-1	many	TGCAGTGCAGCAGAGAACACTGAAGCTTTCTTT	CSAAENTEAFF
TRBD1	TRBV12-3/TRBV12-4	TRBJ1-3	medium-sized	TGTGCCAGCCGAACAGGGGGCTCTGTAGGAAACACCATATATTTT	CASRTGGSVGNTIYF
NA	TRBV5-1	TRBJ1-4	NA	TGTGCCAGCAGCCCGGGGATCGACCTGAAAGAAAAACTGTTTTTT	CASSPGIDLKEKLFF
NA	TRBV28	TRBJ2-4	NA	TGTGCCAGCAAGCAAGAGGGTAGAGCCAAAATCATTCAGTACTTC	CASKQEGRAKIIQYF
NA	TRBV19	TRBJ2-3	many	TGTGCCAGTAGTAACCTAGCTCTGGGATGGAACACAGATACGCAGTATTTT	CASSNLALGWNTDTQYF
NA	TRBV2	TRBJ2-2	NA	TGTGCCAGCAGGCCTAGACAGGTTAACACCGGGGAGCTGTTTTTT	CASRPRQVNTGELFF
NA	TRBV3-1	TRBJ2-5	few	TGTGCCAGCAGCCTGGCGGGGCCAGGGGCCCAGTACTTC	CASSLAGPGAQYF
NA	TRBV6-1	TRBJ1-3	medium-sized	TGTGCCAGCACCAAGACAGGACAATCGGGAAACACCATATATTTT	CASTKTGQSGNTIYF
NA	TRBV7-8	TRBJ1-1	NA	TGTGCCAGCAGAGCAGGAGTGAACACTGAAGCTTTCTTT	CASRAGVNTEAFF
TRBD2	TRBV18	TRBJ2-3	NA	TGTGCCAGCTCACCAGGGGCGGGGGCAGATACGCAGTATTTT	CASSPGAGADTQYF
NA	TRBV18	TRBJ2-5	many	TGTGCCAGCTCACTCAACGGGCGGGAGACCCAGTACTTC	CASSLNGRETQYF
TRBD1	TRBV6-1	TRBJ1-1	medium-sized	TGTGCCAGCGGGATGGGACAGGGGGATTTGGGGAGAACTGAAGCTTTCTTT	CASGMGQGDLGRTEAFF